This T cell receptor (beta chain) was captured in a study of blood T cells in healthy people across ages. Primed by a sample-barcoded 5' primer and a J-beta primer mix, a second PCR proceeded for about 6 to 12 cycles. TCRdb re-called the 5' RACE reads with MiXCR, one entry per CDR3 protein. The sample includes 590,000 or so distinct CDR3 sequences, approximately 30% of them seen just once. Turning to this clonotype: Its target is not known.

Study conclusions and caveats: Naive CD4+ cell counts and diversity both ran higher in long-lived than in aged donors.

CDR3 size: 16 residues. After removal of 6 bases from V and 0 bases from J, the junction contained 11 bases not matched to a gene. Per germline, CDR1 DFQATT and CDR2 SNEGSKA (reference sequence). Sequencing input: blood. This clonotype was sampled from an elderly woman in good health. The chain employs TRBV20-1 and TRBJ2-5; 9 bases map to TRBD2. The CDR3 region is CSAEALAGWYQETQYF. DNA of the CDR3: TGCAGTGCCGAGGCACTAGCGGGTTGGTACCAAGAGACCCAGTACTTC.